Listed here are 13 T cell receptor beta chains from one sample, sequenced in a study of response to subunit inactivated influenza vaccine. TCRdb independently ran MiXCR on the RT-PCR reads; one entry per CDR3 protein. Of about 530,000 distinct CDR3 sequences in the sample, 12% are singletons; the top ten hold roughly a tenth. Material: PBMCs from blood, obtained on the day of vaccination. The receptors originated from a man aged 45-65 years who received an inactivated influenza vaccine.

The chain is built from TRBV19 and TRBJ1-5; 9 nucleotides agree with TRBD1. There are 15 residues in the CDR3. Unmatched junction bases numbered 9, after V lost 5 bases and J lost 7 bases. Germline lookup yields CDR1 LNHDA and CDR2 SQIVND (reference sequence). The CDR3 DNA reads as TGTGCCAGTAGTGTACAGGGGGCCGGTCGGCAGCCCCAGCATTTT. This sequence encodes CASSVQGAGRQPQHF.

The chain links TRBV29-1 to TRBJ2-3, with TRBD1 identical over 9 bases. With V trimmed by 7 bases and J by 5 bases, 7 bases remained unmatched. CDR1 is SQVTM and CDR2 is ANQGSEA in the germline V gene. CDR3 length equals 13 residues. CDR3 residues: CSAAQGAGDTQYF. CDR3 DNA sequence: TGCAGCGCCGCACAGGGGGCCGGAGATACGCAGTATTTT.

The chain has TRBV28 and TRBJ2-5; the D gene is possibly TRBD2 (5 bases). The CDR3 spans 19 residues. Germline values: CDR1 MDHEN, CDR2 SYDVKM. The CDR3 here is CTFSLSEHVARALRETQYF. CDR3 nucleotides: TGTACCTTCAGTTTGTCGGAGCATGTCGCGAGGGCCCTTCGAGAGACCCAGTACTTC.

The chain is built from TRBV4-3 and TRBJ2-3, with 8 bases that match TRBD2. The V gene end was trimmed by 1 base and the J gene end by 2 bases; junction bases not matched to a gene: 11. Per germline, CDR1 LGHNA and CDR2 YSLEER. CDR3 length equals 18 residues. The DNA for the CDR3 is TGCGCCAGCAGCCAAGTATTTGTACTAGCGGAGTCCACAGATACGCAGTATTTT. This gives the protein CASSQVFVLAESTDTQYF.

This clonotype was observed a few times. The chain joins TRBV7-2 to TRBJ2-3; TRBD2 agrees at 9 bases. Germline V lookup: CDR1 SGHTA, CDR2 FQGNSA. The length of the CDR3 is 16 residues. J lost 4 bases, V lost 5 bases, and 10 bases had no gene match. The chain's CDR3 is CASSHLVAGVPDTQYF. The DNA for the CDR3 is TGTGCCAGCAGCCACCTAGTAGCGGGGGTTCCAGATACGCAGTATTTT.

This chain links TRBV6-1 with TRBJ2-6; TRBD2 matches at 11 bases. This CDR3 region has 15 residues. The V and J ends lost 7 bases and 1 base, in that order; junction bases with no gene match: 0. Germline-derived CDR1 and CDR2 are MNHNS and SASEGT. CDR3 amino acids: CASTSGRSGANVLTF. Here the CDR3 DNA reads TGTGCCAGCACTAGCGGGAGGTCTGGGGCCAACGTCCTGACTTTC.

This clonotype was counted at least ten times. The rearrangement uses TRBV3-1 and TRBJ2-1; TRBD2 might be the D (5 bases). The CDR3 loop spans 12 amino acids. The germline V and J ends were trimmed by 1 base and 10 bases, with 8 bases remaining between them. Germline V gene data show CDR1 as LGHDT and CDR2 as YNNKEL (reference sequence). The CDR3 DNA follows: TGTGCCAGCAGCCAAGTCGGCGGGGAGCAGTTCTTC. This encodes CASSQVGGEQFF.

The chain couples TRBV20-1 to TRBJ2-5; 8 bases match TRBD2. CDR3 size: 15 residues. Germline CDR1 DFQATT, CDR2 SNEGSKA (reference sequence). V lost 4 bases to trimming and J lost 1 base; unmatched junction nucleotides: 8. CDR3 nucleotide sequence: TGCAGTGCTATCTTGGGCGGGAGGCCCCAAGAGACCCAGTACTTC. Its translation: CSAILGGRPQETQYF.

The table lists this clonotype with a few counts. The chain links TRBV11-1 to TRBJ2-1, with 15 bases fitting TRBD2. The CDR3 is made up of 19 amino acids. Looked up from germline, CDR1 is SGHAT and CDR2 is FQDESV (reference sequence). Trimming removed 4 bases from V and 0 bases from J; junction bases left unmatched: 7. The DNA of the CDR3 is TGTGCCAGCAGCTCCACCGGGACTAGCGGGAGGACCTCCTACAATGAGCAGTTCTTC. Its protein is CASSSTGTSGRTSYNEQFF.

This clonotype turned up a few times. The V gene is TRBV20-1, the J gene TRBJ2-7, with D perhaps assigned TRBD1 or TRBD2 (6 bases each). The CDR3 length is 14 residues. V lost 7 bases and J lost 3, with 19 bases in between. Germline V gives CDR1 DFQATT, CDR2 SNEGSKA (reference sequence). CDR3 residues: CSVPGRGGVYEQYF. CDR3 in DNA: TGCAGTGTTCCCGGGAGAGGGGGTGTCTACGAGCAGTACTTC.

The V call is TRBV6-1, the J call TRBJ2-3; TRBD2 is a possible D gene (5 bases). Germline CDR1 MNHNS, CDR2 SASEGT. The CDR3 is 16 amino acids. With 5 bases removed from V and 4 bases from J, the gap between germline ends came to 19 bases. The CDR3 here is CASSPWTGTGADTQYF. The CDR3 nucleotides are TGTGCCAGCAGTCCCTGGACTGGTACGGGTGCAGATACGCAGTATTTT.

The rearrangement joins TRBV7-9 to TRBJ2-1, with 11 nucleotides matching TRBD2. The junction had 9 bases not matched to a gene; V was cut back by 3 bases and J by 8 bases. This CDR3 comprises 16 residues. The germline gives CDR1 SEHNR, CDR2 FQNEAQ (reference sequence). For the CDR3, the DNA is TGTGCCAGCAGCTTCGGCTTAGCGGGAGGGGTGGATGAGCAGTTCTTC. This encodes CASSFGLAGGVDEQFF.

Only one count was recorded for this clonotype. This sequence joins TRBV11-2 and TRBJ2-7, with 8 bases lining up with TRBD2. With V trimmed by 5 bases and J by 4 bases, 13 bases remained unmatched. The germline V gene has CDR1 SGHAT and CDR2 FQNNGV. The CDR3 runs to 16 residues. This CDR3 is CASSPGGSGRGYEQYF. The CDR3, as DNA: TGTGCCAGCAGCCCCGGTGGGAGCGGGAGAGGGTACGAGCAGTACTTC. Full variable domain (missing parts from reference TRBV11-2 and TRBJ2-7): EAGVAQSPRYKIIEKRQSVAFWCNPISGHATLYWYQQILGQGPKLLIQFQNNGVVDDSQLPKDRFSAERLKGVDSTLKIQPAKLEDSAVYLCASSPGGSGRGYEQYFGPGTRLTVT.